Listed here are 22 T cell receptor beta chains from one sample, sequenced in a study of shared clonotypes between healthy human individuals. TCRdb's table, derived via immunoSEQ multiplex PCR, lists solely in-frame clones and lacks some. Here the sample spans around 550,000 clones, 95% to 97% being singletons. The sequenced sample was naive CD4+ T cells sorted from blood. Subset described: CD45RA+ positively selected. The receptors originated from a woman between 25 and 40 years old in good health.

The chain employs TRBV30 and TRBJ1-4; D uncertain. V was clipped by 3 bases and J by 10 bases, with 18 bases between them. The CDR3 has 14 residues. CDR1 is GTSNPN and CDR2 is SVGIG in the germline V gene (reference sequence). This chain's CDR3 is CAWREGSPLGKLFF. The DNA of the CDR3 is TGTGCCTGGAGAGAGGGTTCCCCGCTAGGAAAACTGTTTTTT.

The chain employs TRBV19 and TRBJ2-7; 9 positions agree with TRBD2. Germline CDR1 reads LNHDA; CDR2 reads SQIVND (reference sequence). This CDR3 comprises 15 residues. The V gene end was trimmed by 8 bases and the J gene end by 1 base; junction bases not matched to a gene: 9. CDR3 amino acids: CASARLAGLSYEQYF. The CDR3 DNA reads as TGTGCCAGTGCACGCCTAGCGGGATTATCCTACGAGCAGTACTTC.

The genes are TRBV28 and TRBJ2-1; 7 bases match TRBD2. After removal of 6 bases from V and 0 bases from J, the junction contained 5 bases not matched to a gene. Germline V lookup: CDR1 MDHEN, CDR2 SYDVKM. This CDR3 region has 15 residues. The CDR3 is CASRRPGGSYNEQFF. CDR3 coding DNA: TGTGCCAGCAGACGCCCGGGGGGCTCCTACAATGAGCAGTTCTTC.

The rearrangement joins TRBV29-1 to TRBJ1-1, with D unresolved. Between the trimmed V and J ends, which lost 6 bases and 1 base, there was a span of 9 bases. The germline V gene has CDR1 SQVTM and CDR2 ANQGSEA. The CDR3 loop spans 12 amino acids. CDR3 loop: CSVARENTEAFF. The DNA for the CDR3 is TGCAGCGTCGCAAGGGAGAACACTGAAGCTTTCTTT.

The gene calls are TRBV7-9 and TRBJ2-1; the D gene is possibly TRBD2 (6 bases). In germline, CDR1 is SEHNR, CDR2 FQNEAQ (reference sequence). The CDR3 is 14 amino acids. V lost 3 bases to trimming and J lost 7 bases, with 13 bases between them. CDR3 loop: CASSFSGEVNEQFF. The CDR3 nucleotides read TGTGCCAGCAGCTTTTCGGGAGAGGTTAATGAGCAGTTCTTC.

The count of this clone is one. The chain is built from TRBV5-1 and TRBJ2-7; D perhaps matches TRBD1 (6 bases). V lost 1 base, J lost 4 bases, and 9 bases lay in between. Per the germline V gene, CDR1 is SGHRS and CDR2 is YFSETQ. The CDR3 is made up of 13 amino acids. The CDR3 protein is CASSLTGQYEQYF. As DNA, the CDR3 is TGCGCCAGCAGCTTGACAGGGCAGTACGAGCAGTACTTC.

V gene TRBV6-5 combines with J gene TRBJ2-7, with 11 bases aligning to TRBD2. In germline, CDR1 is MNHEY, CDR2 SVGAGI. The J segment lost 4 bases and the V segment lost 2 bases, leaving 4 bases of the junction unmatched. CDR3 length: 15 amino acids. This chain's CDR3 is CASSYGLAGGYEQYF. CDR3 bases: TGTGCCAGCAGTTACGGTCTAGCGGGAGGTTACGAGCAGTACTTC.

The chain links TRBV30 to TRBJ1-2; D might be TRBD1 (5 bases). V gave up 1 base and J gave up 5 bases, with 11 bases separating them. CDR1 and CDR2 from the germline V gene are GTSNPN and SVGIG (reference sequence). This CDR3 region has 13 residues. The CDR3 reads CAWSAGSGYGYTF. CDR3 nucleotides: TGTGCCTGGAGTGCAGGGAGCGGTTATGGCTACACCTTC.

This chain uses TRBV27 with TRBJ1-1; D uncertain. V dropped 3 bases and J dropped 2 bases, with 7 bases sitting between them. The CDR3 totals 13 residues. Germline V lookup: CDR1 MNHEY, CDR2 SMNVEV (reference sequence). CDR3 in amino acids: CASSFYGNTEAFF. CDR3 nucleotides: TGTGCCAGCAGTTTTTATGGAAACACTGAAGCTTTCTTT.

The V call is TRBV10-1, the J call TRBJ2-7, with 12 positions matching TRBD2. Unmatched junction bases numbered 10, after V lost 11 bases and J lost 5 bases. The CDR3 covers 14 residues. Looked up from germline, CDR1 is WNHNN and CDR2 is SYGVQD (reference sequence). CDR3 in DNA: TGCGCCGCCTCTAGCGGGAGGGCGGCCCACGAGCAGTACTTC. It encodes CAASSGRAAHEQYF.

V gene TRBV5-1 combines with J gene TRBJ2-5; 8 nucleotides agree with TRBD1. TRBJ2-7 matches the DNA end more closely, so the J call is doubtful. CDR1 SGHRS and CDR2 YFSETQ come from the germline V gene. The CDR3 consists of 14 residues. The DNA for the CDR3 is TGCGCCAGCAGCATAGGGACAGGAAAATACGAGCAGTACTTC. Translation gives CASSIGTGKYEQYF.

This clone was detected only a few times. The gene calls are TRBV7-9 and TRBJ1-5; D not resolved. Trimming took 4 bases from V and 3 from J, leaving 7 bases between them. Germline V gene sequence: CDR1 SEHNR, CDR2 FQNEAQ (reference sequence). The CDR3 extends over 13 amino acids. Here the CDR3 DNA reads TGTGCCAGCAGCTGGGCCCACAATCAGCCCCAGCATTTT. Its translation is CASSWAHNQPQHF. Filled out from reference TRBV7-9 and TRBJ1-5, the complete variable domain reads DTGVSQNPRHKITKRGQNVTFRCDPISEHNRLYWYRQTLGQGPEFLTYFQNEAQLEKSRLLSDRFSAERPKGSFSTLEIQRTEQGDSAMYLCASSWAHNQPQHFGDGTRLSIL.

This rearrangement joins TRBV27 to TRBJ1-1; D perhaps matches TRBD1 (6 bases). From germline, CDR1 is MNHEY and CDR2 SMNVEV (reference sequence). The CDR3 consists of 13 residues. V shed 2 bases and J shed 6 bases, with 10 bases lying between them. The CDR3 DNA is TGTGCCAGCAGTTTAGCGGACAGTCCTGAAGCTTTCTTT. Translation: CASSLADSPEAFF.

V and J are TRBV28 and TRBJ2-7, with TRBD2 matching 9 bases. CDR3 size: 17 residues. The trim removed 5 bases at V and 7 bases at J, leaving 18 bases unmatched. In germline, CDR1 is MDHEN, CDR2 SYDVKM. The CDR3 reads CASSKRSGRPLEREQYF. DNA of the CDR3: TGTGCCAGCAGTAAACGTAGCGGGAGACCCCTCGAAAGGGAGCAGTACTTC. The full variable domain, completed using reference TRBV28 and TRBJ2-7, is DVKVTQSSRYLVKRTGEKVFLECVQDMDHENMFWYRQDPGLGLRLIYFSYDVKMKEKGDIPEGYSVSREKKERFSLILESASTNQTSMYLCASSKRSGRPLEREQYFGPGTRLTVT.

This chain's CDR3 is CASSLYSGGGSRELFF. CDR3 in DNA: TGTGCCAGCAGCTTGTATTCAGGGGGTGGGTCCCGGGAGCTGTTTTTT. The chain links TRBV5-4 to TRBJ2-2, with TRBD1 matching over 7 bases. With 1 base clipped from V and 9 bases from J, the junction kept 12 bases outside the gene matches. CDR3 length equals 16 residues. Germline assignment: CDR1 SGHNT and CDR2 YYREEE (reference sequence). The complete variable domain, with remaining parts taken from reference TRBV5-4 and TRBJ2-2, reads ETGVTQSPTHLIKTRGQQVTLRCSSQSGHNTVSWYQQALGQGPQFIFQYYREEENGRGNFPPRFSGLQFPNYSSELNVNALELDDSALYLCASSLYSGGGSRELFFGEGSRLTVL.

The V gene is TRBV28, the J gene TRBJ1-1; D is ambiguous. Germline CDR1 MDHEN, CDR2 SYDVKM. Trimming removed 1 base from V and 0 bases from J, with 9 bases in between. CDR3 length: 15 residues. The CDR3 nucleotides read TGTGCCAGCAGTTTATCGGGAGGGATGAACACTGAAGCTTTCTTT. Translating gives CASSLSGGMNTEAFF.

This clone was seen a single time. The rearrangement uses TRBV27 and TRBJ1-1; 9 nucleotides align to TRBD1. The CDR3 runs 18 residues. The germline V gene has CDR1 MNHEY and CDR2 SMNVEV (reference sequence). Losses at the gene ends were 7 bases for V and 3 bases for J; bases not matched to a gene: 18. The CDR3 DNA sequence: TGTGCCAGCACCTTAAGAGCAACCGGGACAGGGTTTTACACTGAAGCTTTCTTT. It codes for CASTLRATGTGFYTEAFF.

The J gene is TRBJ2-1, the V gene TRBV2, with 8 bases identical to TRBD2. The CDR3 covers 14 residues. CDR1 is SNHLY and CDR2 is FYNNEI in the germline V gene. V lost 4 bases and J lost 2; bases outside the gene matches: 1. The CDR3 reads CASSVLAAYNEQFF. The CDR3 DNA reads TGTGCCAGCAGTGTACTAGCGGCCTACAATGAGCAGTTCTTC.

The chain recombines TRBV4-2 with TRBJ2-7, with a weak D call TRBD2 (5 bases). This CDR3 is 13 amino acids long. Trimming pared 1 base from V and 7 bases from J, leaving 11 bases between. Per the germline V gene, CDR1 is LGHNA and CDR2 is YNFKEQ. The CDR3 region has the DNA TGTGCCAGCAGCCAAGCCGGGCCGGGAGAGCAGTACTTC. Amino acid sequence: CASSQAGPGEQYF.

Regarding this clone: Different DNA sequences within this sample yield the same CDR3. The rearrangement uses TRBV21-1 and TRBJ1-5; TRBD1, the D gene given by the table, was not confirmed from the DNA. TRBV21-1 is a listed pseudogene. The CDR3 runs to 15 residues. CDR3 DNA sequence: TGTGCCAGCAGCCTCAGGGGGGAGAATCATCAGCCCCAGCATTTT. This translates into CASSLRGENHQPQHF.

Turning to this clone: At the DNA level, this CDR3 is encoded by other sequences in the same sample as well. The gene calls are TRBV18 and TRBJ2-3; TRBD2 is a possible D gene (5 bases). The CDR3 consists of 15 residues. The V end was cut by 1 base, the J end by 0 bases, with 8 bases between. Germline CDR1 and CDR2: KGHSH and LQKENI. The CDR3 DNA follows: TGTGCCAGCTCACCACAGCGGAGCAGCACAGATACGCAGTATTTT. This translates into CASSPQRSSTDTQYF.

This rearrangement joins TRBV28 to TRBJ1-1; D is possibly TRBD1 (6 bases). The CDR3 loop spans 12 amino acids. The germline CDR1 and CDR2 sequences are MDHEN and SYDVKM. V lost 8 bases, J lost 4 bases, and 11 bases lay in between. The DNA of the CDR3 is TGTGCCAGCGGGACAAGGATCACTGAAGCTTTCTTT. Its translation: CASGTRITEAFF.